A single sample is the source of the 23 T cell receptor beta chains below, sequenced in a study of cytomegalovirus exposure and HLA in healthy donors. Both 60 Vbeta primers and 13 Jbeta primers went into the PCR. Data came from immunoSEQ multiplex PCR; TCRdb stores just in-frame clones and leaves some out. This sample's table has just over 80,000 clones. What was sequenced was PBMCs. These receptors all stem from a woman aged 30 to 39 in good health and CMV-seronegative.

The V gene is TRBV7-9, the J gene TRBJ2-5; 14 positions agree with TRBD2. CDR3 size: 15 residues. Germline V gene data show CDR1 as SEHNR and CDR2 as FQNEAQ (reference sequence). Trimming at V came to 5 bases and at J to 10 bases, leaving 9 bases not matched to a gene. DNA for the CDR3: TGTGCCAGCAGCCCGGGACTAGCGGGGGCAAGGGACCAGTACTTC. Amino acids: CASSPGLAGARDQYF.

This rearrangement joins TRBV6-5 to TRBJ1-2; no reliable D call. Trimming shortened V by 2 bases and J by 7 bases, and 14 bases separated the two germline ends. This CDR3 has 14 amino acids. Germline V CDR1 and CDR2: MNHEY, SVGAGI. The CDR3 nucleotides are TGTGCCAGCAGTTACACCGGAGCTACCGGTGGCTACACCTTC. Translated: CASSYTGATGGYTF.

V and J are TRBV4-2 and TRBJ1-2; no reliable D call. Germline V gene data show CDR1 as LGHNA and CDR2 as YNFKEQ. Trimming left V 0 bases short and J 3 bases short, with 8 bases between. The CDR3 is made up of 14 amino acids. Here the CDR3 DNA reads TGTGCCAGCAGCCAAGATGAACTATACTATGGCTACACCTTC. It yields the protein CASSQDELYYGYTF.

CDR3 sequence: CASSLDSGEQFF. As DNA, the CDR3 is TGTGCCAGCAGCTTAGATTCGGGGGAGCAGTTCTTC. This chain links TRBV11-3 with TRBJ2-1; a weak D match, TRBD2 (5 bases). Trimming took 0 bases from V and 10 from J, leaving 7 bases between them. CDR3 length: 12 residues. From germline, CDR1 is SGHNT and CDR2 YENEEA.

The chain joins TRBV11-2 to TRBJ1-2; a weak D match, TRBD1 (6 bases). This CDR3 has 13 residues. Trimming removed 5 bases from V and 4 bases from J, with 11 bases in between. CDR1 is SGHAT and CDR2 is FQNNGV in the germline V gene. The CDR3, as DNA: TGTGCCAGCAGCGTTGGACAGACCTATGGCTACACCTTC. Its translation is CASSVGQTYGYTF.

This chain uses TRBV5-6 with TRBJ1-2; D might be TRBD1 (6 bases). Germline loops: CDR1 SGHDT, CDR2 YYEEEE. V dropped 2 bases and J dropped 4 bases, with 21 bases sitting between them. The CDR3 loop spans 17 amino acids. The CDR3 DNA sequence: TGTGCCAGCAGCTTATTTGGCTCAGGGGCCGCATCCTATGGCTACACCTTC. This gives the protein CASSLFGSGAASYGYTF.

The rearrangement uses TRBV29-1 and TRBJ2-1; TRBD1 aligns across 11 bases. J lost 10 bases, V lost 1 base, and 15 bases had no gene match. The V gene's germline CDR1 is SQVTM and CDR2 ANQGSEA. The CDR3 loop spans 17 amino acids. The CDR3 reads CSVEADLDRGHVEEQFF. Written as DNA, the CDR3 is TGCAGCGTTGAAGCGGATTTGGACAGGGGGCATGTAGAGGAGCAGTTCTTC.

Concerning this clone itself: The germline gene is not matched at one end of the junction; a read error may be the cause. This chain connects TRBV30 to TRBJ1-1; D might be TRBD1 (5 bases). The CDR3 has 15 amino acids. Germline values: CDR1 GTSNPN, CDR2 SVGIG (reference sequence). The CDR3 spells CAGSGDRGRNTEAFF. The CDR3 nucleotides are TGTGCCGGGAGTGGGGATAGGGGAAGGAACACTGAAGCTTTCTTT.

The chain links TRBV6-5 to TRBJ2-1, with D possibly being TRBD2 (6 bases). The germline V gene encodes CDR1 MNHEY and CDR2 SVGAGI. V gave up 6 bases and J gave up 10 bases, with 16 bases separating them. This CDR3 is 13 amino acids long. The CDR3, as DNA: TGTGCCAGCAGCTCCAGTGGGGGGAGGGAGCAGTTCTTC. Its translation: CASSSSGGREQFF.

V is TRBV11-2 and J is TRBJ2-3, with 10 bases identical to TRBD2. J was trimmed by 2 bases and V by 2 bases; bases with no gene match: 4. Germline V gene data show CDR1 as SGHAT and CDR2 as FQNNGV. The CDR3 consists of 16 residues. The CDR3 DNA follows: TGTGCCAGCAGCTTAAGCAGCGGGGGGGCCACAGATACGCAGTATTTT. Protein sequence: CASSLSSGGATDTQYF.

CDR3 region: CASSLGSGKQFF. Here the CDR3 DNA reads TGTGCCAGCAGCCTGGGTAGCGGGAAGCAGTTCTTC. This chain uses TRBV11-2 with TRBJ2-1; the match to TRBD2 covers 8 bases. There are 12 residues in the CDR3. CDR1 and CDR2 from the germline V gene are SGHAT and FQNNGV. Germline trimming cut 5 bases from V and 11 bases from J; bases unmatched to any gene: 5.

This CDR3 is CASSVPGNTEAFF. The CDR3 DNA sequence: TGTGCCAGCAGTGTGCCGGGAAACACTGAAGCTTTCTTT. V gene TRBV2 combines with J gene TRBJ1-1; no clear D gene. Per the germline V gene, CDR1 is SNHLY and CDR2 is FYNNEI. The CDR3 spans 13 residues. V dropped 4 bases and J dropped 2 bases, with 8 bases sitting between them.

The rearrangement links TRBV5-1 to TRBJ1-2, with D maybe TRBD1 (5 bases). Trimming took 2 bases from V and 6 from J, leaving 14 bases between them. Germline assignment: CDR1 SGHRS and CDR2 YFSETQ. The CDR3 runs 14 residues. The CDR3 coding sequence is TGCGCCAGCAGCTTAGGCCAGGGTGGGGATGGCTACACCTTC. Protein product: CASSLGQGGDGYTF. Based on the CDR3 plus reference TRBV5-1 and TRBJ1-2, the full variable domain is KAGVTQTPRYLIKTRGQQVTLSCSPISGHRSVSWYQQTPGQGLQFLFEYFSETQRNKGNFPGRFSGRQFSNSRSEMNVSTLELGDSALYLCASSLGQGGDGYTFGSGTRLTVV.

J is TRBJ2-1 and V is TRBV30; 13 nucleotides align to TRBD2. This CDR3 region has 15 residues. J was trimmed by 5 bases and V by 4 bases; bases with no gene match: 5. CDR1 is GTSNPN, CDR2 SVGIG, per germline (reference sequence). CDR3 in DNA: TGTGCCTGGACTATACTAGCGGGAGGGGACAATGAGCAGTTCTTC. It yields the protein CAWTILAGGDNEQFF.

V gene TRBV7-9 combines with J gene TRBJ2-1, with TRBD2 as a possible D gene (6 bases). CDR3 length: 11 amino acids. The V end was cut by 5 bases, the J end by 10 bases, with 9 bases between. CDR1 is SEHNR, CDR2 FQNEAQ, per germline (reference sequence). In DNA, the CDR3 is TGTGCCAGCAGCGCCCTAGCGGAGCAGTTCTTC. Its translation is CASSALAEQFF.

CDR3 in amino acids: CASSSSTDTQYF. The CDR3 DNA is TGTGCCAGCAGCTCTAGCACAGATACGCAGTATTTT. V gene TRBV9 combines with J gene TRBJ2-3; D is unresolved. CDR1 and CDR2 (germline): SGDLS, YYNGEE. This CDR3 region has 12 residues. V lost 4 bases and J lost 0, with 3 bases in between.

The chain carries TRBV18 and TRBJ2-5; TRBD1 is a possible D gene (5 bases). Trimming took off 1 base at V and 4 bases at J, with 13 bases between the two ends. CDR3 length: 15 amino acids. Germline CDR1 is KGHSH and CDR2 is LQKENI. CDR3 coding DNA: TGTGCCAGCTCACCACGCAGCAAGCAGGGAGAGACCCAGTACTTC. This translates into CASSPRSKQGETQYF.

The chain recombines TRBV6-6 with TRBJ1-4; no firm D call. Trimming took off 3 bases at V and 7 bases at J, with 12 bases between the two ends. CDR3 size: 14 residues. Germline lookup yields CDR1 MNHNY and CDR2 SVGAGI (reference sequence). DNA of the CDR3: TGTGCCAGCAGTTATCGAGGGAGCGGTGAAAAACTGTTTTTT. Its protein product is CASSYRGSGEKLFF.

The chain links TRBV5-6 to TRBJ2-7; D possibly corresponds to TRBD2 (6 bases). Per germline, CDR1 SGHDT and CDR2 YYEEEE. The germline V and J ends were trimmed by 5 bases and 2 bases, with 26 bases remaining between them. There are 18 residues in the CDR3. The CDR3 sequence: CASSSTRRGFASAYEQYF. In DNA form, the CDR3 reads TGTGCCAGCAGTTCTACCCGACGGGGGTTTGCTTCCGCCTACGAGCAGTACTTC.

In nucleotides, the CDR3 is TGTGCCACCAGCAGAGGTACAGGGGGGCAACTCTACAATGAGCAGTTCTTC. Translation gives CATSRGTGGQLYNEQFF. This chain joins TRBV15 and TRBJ2-1; 8 bases are a match to TRBD1. The V gene's germline CDR1 is LNHNV and CDR2 YYDKDF (reference sequence). The CDR3 is 17 residues long. Trimming cost V 1 base and J 3 bases; bases outside gene matches: 8.

The chain joins TRBV19 to TRBJ2-2; D is unclear. Trimming removed 2 bases from V and 1 base from J, with 11 bases in between. Germline V gene sequence: CDR1 LNHDA, CDR2 SQIVND (reference sequence). The CDR3 extends over 16 amino acids. The CDR3 DNA follows: TGTGCCAGTAGTATACAGCGAGAGCTGAACACCGGGGAGCTGTTTTTT. Protein product: CASSIQRELNTGELFF.

The chain recombines TRBV4-1 with TRBJ1-4; the match to TRBD1 covers 8 bases. The trim removed 1 base at V and 5 bases at J, leaving 6 bases unmatched. This CDR3 is built from 16 residues. Germline-derived CDR1 and CDR2 are MGHRA and YSYEKL. The CDR3 DNA reads as TGCGCCAGCAGCCAAGTTGGGGACAGGATAAATGAAAAACTGTTTTTT. Translating gives CASSQVGDRINEKLFF.

V and J are TRBV30 and TRBJ1-3; D call uncertain. The CDR3 spans 14 residues. Between the trimmed V and J ends, which lost 2 bases and 0 bases, there was a span of 8 bases. The germline V gene encodes CDR1 GTSNPN and CDR2 SVGIG (reference sequence). The CDR3 is CAWSRHSSGNTIYF. The CDR3 nucleotides read TGTGCCTGGAGTAGGCACAGCTCTGGAAACACCATATATTTT.